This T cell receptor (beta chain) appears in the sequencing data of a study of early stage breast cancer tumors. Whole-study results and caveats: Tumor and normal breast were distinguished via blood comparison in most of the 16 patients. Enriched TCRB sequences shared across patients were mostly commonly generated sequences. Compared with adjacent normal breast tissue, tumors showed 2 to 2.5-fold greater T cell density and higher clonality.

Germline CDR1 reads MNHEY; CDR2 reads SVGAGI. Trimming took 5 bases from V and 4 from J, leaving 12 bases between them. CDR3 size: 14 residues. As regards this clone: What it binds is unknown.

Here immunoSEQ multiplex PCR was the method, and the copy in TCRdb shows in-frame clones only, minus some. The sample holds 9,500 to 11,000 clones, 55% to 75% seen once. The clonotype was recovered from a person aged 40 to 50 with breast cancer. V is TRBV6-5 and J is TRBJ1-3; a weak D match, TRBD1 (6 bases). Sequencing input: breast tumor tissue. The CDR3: CASSRGTSGNTIYF. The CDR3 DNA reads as TGTGCCAGCAGTCGGGGGACATCGGGAAACACCATATATTTT.